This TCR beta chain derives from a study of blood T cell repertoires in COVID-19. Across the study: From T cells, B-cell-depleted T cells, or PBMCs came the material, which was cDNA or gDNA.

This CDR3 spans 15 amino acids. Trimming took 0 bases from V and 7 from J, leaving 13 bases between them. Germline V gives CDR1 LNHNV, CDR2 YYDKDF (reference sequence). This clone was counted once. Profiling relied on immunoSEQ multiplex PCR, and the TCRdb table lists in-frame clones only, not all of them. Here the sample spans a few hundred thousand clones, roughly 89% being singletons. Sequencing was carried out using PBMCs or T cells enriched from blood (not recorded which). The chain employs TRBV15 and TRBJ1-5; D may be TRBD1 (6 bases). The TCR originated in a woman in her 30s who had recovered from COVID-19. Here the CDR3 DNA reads TGTGCCACCAGCAGAGATAGGGGGATGAGGCAGCCCCAGCATTTT. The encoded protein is CATSRDRGMRQPQHF.